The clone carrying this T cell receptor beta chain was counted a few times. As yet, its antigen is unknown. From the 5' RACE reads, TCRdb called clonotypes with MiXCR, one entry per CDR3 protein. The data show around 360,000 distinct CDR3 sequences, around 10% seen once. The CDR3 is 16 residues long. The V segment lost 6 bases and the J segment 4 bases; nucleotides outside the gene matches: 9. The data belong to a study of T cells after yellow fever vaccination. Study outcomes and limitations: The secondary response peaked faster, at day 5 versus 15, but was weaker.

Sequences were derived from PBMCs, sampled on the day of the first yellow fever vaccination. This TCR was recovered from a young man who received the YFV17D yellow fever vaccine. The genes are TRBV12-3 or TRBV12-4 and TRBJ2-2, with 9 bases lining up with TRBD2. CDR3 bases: TGTGCCAGCAGCTCTCGGGAGCGGGGGGTCACCGGGGAGCTGTTTTTT. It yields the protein CASSSRERGVTGELFF.